This T cell receptor (beta chain) was sequenced for a study of CD8 T cells in Susac syndrome. Random-hexamer reverse transcription was applied to about 0.45 to 1 ug RNA. TCRdb re-analysed the immunoSEQ multiplex PCR reads in MiXCR, keeping a single row per CDR3 protein. The sample contains roughly 200,000 distinct CDR3 sequences, just under 95% of which appear only once. Negative isolation yielded CD4+ and CD8+ T cells, and FACS enriched TEMRA cells. The source of this sequence is a human donor with multiple sclerosis. The sequenced sample was CD4+ T cells from PBMCs.

In nucleotides, the CDR3 is TGTGCCAGCAGCTTAGCGTATCAGGGAGCTTTCTTT. It yields the protein CASSLAYQGAFF. The chain uses TRBV7-9 and TRBJ1-1; D possibly corresponds to TRBD1 (5 bases). The germline gives CDR1 SEHNR, CDR2 FQNEAQ (reference sequence). The V end was cut by 0 bases, the J end by 10 bases, with 9 bases between. The CDR3 spans 12 residues.